The sample holds a few counts of the clone carrying this T cell receptor beta chain. Its target is not known. TCRdb's copy holds only in-frame clones and misses some; the assay was immunoSEQ multiplex PCR. This sample has tens of thousands of clones, with about 86% found just once. Specified time point: cycle 4 day 1 (C4D1), after more than 5 weeks of nivolumab. Brentuximab vedotin exposure varied among the patients, all of whom had relapsed after autologous stem cell transplantation. Using magnetic negative selection, the CD4+ T cells were separated out of thawed PBMCs. The data derive from a study of PD-1 blockade in classical Hodgkin lymphoma. In the study overall: Patients were given intravenous nivolumab, 3 mg/kg, every 2 weeks. Study-level points and caveats: Exclusion was applied to patients who started nivolumab under 1 year after ASCT.

The source of this sequence is a human donor with classical Hodgkin lymphoma. Sequenced here: CD4+ T cells from blood, sampled before the fourth cycle of nivolumab.

The CDR3 sequence: CASSYSDRDDGYTF. The CDR3 nucleotides read TGCGCCAGCAGTTACTCAGACAGGGACGATGGCTACACCTTC. The rearrangement joins TRBV4-1 to TRBJ1-2; TRBD1 matches at 7 bases. The V and J ends lost 6 bases and 6 bases, in that order; junction bases with no gene match: 10. CDR3 length equals 14 residues. In germline, CDR1 is MGHRA, CDR2 YSYEKL.